The table lists the clone carrying this T cell receptor beta chain with a few counts. V lost 3 bases, J lost 4 bases, and 9 bases lay in between. The CDR3 runs to 13 residues. The V gene's germline CDR1 is LNHDA and CDR2 SQIVND (reference sequence). What was amplified from RNA transcripts were TCR beta CDR3 regions. Primed by the HTBI set, a first-round RT-PCR was run on the TCR CDR3. TCRdb reanalysed the multiplex PCR reads using MiXCR and keeps one entry per CDR3 protein. The table lists 600,000 or so distinct CDR3 sequences, around 46% of them singletons, with approximately 8.2% in the top ten. This entry comes from a study of T cells in Graves' hyperthyroidism and ophthalmopathy.

Sequences were obtained from peripheral blood or thyroid tissue (not recorded which). This TCR derives from a young woman with Graves' hyperthyroidism. This rearrangement joins TRBV19 to TRBJ1-1; D uncertain. This CDR3 is CASSIGVPTEAFF. The CDR3, as DNA: TGTGCCAGTAGTATTGGGGTGCCCACTGAAGCTTTCTTT.